The rows below give T cell receptor beta chains drawn from one sample of a study of blood T cell repertoires in COVID-19. The repertoire was sequenced with immunoSEQ multiplex PCR; TCRdb's copy has only in-frame clones and lacks some. The repertoire includes about 120,000 clones, over 70% of them detected once, and about 0.8% sits in the top ten. Sequenced: peripheral blood. The receptors stem from a woman aged 70 to 79 with acute or convalescent COVID-19. The CDR3 runs from the conserved cysteine through the conserved F or W.

TRBV5-1	CASSLGGIGNSPLHF
TRBV18	CASSLAGGTEAFF
TRBV11-2	CASSLAGGNGYTF
TRBV2	CASKIRVRTEAFF
TRBV6-1	CASSEDGDTEAFF
TRBV19	CASSTTGRSKAFF
TRBV6-5	CASSYSRPGGNTIYF
TRBV3-1/TRBV3-2	CASSQVLSSAGTDTQYF
TRBV3-1/TRBV3-2	CASSQLGDYGYTF
TRBV24-1	CATSDQGPSYNSPLHF
TRBV15	CATSRGSGSRDTQYF